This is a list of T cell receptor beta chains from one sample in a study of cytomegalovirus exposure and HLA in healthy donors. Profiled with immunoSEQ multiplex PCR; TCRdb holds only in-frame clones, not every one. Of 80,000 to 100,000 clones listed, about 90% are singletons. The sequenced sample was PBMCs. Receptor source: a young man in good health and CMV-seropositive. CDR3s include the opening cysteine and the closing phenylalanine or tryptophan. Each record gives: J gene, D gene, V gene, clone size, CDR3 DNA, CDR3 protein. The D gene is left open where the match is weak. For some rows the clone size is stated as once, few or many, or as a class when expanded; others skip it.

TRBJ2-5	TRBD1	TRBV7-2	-	TGTGCCAGCAGCTTGGGACAGGGTTCCCAAGAGACCCAGTACTTC	CASSLGQGSQETQYF
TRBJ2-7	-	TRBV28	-	TGTGCCAGCAGTTTGGCCCCGGGACATCCGTACTTC	CASSLAPGHPYF
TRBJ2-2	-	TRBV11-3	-	TGTGCCAGCAGCTTAGGGGCAGGGTTAGCCCGGGAGCTGTTTTTT	CASSLGAGLARELFF
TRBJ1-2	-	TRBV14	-	TGTGCCAGCAGCCAAGATCTTACCGTCCGGCGGGGCTACACCTTC	CASSQDLTVRRGYTF
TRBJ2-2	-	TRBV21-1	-	TGTGCCGGCCGGGTGGAGCGGGGGGACCAAGAAGACACCGGGGAGCTGTTTTTT	CAGRVERGDQEDTGELFF
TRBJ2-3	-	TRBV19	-	TGTGCCAGTCTCAGGGAAGACACAGATACGCAGTATTTT	CASLREDTDTQYF
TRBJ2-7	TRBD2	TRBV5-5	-	TGTGCCAGCAGCTTGGGCCTAGCGGGGGACTACGAGCAGTACTTC	CASSLGLAGDYEQYF
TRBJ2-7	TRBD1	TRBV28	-	TGTGTCTCAAGACAGGGTACTACGTACGAGCAGTACTTC	CVSRQGTTYEQYF
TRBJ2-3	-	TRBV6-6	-	TGTGCCAGCAGCCCCGGGGGGCGGGACCGGGATACGCAGTATTTT	CASSPGGRDRDTQYF
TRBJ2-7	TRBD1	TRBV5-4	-	TGTGCCAGCAGCCCTAGACAGGGTGGGTCCTACGAGCAGTACTTC	CASSPRQGGSYEQYF
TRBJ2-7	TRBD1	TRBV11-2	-	TGTGCCAGCAGCGCCAAGACCGGGACAGGGGTCCCCTACGAGCAGTACTTC	CASSAKTGTGVPYEQYF
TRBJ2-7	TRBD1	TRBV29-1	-	TGCAGCGTTGATGAAGGGGGCGCTTTCAACGAGCAGTACTTC	CSVDEGGAFNEQYF
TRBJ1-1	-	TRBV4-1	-	TGCGCCAGCAGCCAAGTGACGGTCGGGGTTGGGGACACTGAAGCTTTCTTT	CASSQVTVGVGDTEAFF
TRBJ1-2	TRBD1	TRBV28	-	TGTGCCAGCAGTACACCGGGACAGGGGGGCTTTGGCTACACCTTC	CASSTPGQGGFGYTF
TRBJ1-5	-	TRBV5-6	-	TGTGCCAGCAGCTTGGTTGAGAATAGCAATCAGCCCCAGCATTTT	CASSLVENSNQPQHF
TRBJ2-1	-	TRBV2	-	TGTGCCAGCAGTGATACAGGGGCGGGGGGTCGGCAGTTCTTC	CASSDTGAGGRQFF
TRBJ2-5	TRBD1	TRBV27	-	TGTGCCAGCAGTTTACGGTGGGACAGTCAAGAGACCCAGTACTTC	CASSLRWDSQETQYF
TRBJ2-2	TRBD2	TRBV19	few	TGTGCCAGTAGTATGGCTAGCGGGAGGTCTACCGGGGAGCTGTTTTTT	CASSMASGRSTGELFF
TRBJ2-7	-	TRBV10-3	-	TGTGCCATCAGTGATTCGGCGGGGTACGAGCAGTACTTC	CAISDSAGYEQYF
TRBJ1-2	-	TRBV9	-	TGTGCCAGCAGCGTAGAAGAGGGAATGGGTCAGGGCTACACCTTC	CASSVEEGMGQGYTF
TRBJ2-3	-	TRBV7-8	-	TGTGCCAGCAGCGAGGGGGTCACCCGCACAGATACGCAGTATTTT	CASSEGVTRTDTQYF
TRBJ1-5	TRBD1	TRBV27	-	TGTGCCAGCAGTCCCTGGACAGGGGGCAATCAGCCCCAGCATTTT	CASSPWTGGNQPQHF
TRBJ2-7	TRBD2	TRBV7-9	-	TGTGCCAGCAGCCGGCTTATTCCTAGCGGCGCTACTTACGAGCAGTACTTC	CASSRLIPSGATYEQYF
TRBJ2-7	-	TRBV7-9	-	TGTGCCAGCAGCCAGTCCCCCTACGAGCAGTACTTC	CASSQSPYEQYF
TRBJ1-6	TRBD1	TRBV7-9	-	TGTGCCAGCAGCTCGGGACAGGGGGATAATTCACCCCTCCACTTT	CASSSGQGDNSPLHF
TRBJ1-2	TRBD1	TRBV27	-	TGTGCCAGCAGACCACAGGGACAGGTTCCTAACTATGGCTACACCTTC	CASRPQGQVPNYGYTF
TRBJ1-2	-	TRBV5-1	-	TGCGCCAGCAGCTCCCTATCTTGGGGGGGCGATTATGGCTACACCTTC	CASSSLSWGGDYGYTF
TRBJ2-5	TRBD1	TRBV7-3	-	TGTGCCAGCAGCATGGGACAGGGTGAGAAGACCCAGTACTTC	CASSMGQGEKTQYF
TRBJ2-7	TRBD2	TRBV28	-	TGTGCCAGCAGCAGCTACGGGGGGGACTACGAGCAGTACTTC	CASSSYGGDYEQYF
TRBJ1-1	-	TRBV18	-	TGTGCCAGCTCACCCCGGGCGGTGGGGGCTTGGGGCACTGAAGCTTTCTTT	CASSPRAVGAWGTEAFF
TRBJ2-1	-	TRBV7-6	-	TGTGCCAGCAGCCGGCCAACAGGGAACAATGAGCAGTTCTTC	CASSRPTGNNEQFF
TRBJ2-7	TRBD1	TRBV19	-	TGTGCCAGTAGGGCGACAGGGGTCTACGAGCAGTACTTC	CASRATGVYEQYF
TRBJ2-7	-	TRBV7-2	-	TGTGCCAGCAGCTTAGTTACATCGACCTACGAGCAGTACTTC	CASSLVTSTYEQYF
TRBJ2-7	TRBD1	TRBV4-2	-	TGTGCCAGCAGCCAAGACCTATTACAGGGGGCCTACGAGCAGTACTTC	CASSQDLLQGAYEQYF
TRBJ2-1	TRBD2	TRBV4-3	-	TGCGCCAGCAGCCAAGAACCGGGACTAGCCTTGACAAACAATGAGCAGTTCTTC	CASSQEPGLALTNNEQFF
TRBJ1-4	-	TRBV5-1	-	TGCGCCAGCAGCTTGGGCGGTGGCATATTTCGGGGAGGCGAAAAACTGTTTTTT	CASSLGGGIFRGGEKLFF
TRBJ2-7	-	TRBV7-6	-	TGTGCCAGCAGCCCCAACACATACGAGCAGTACTTC	CASSPNTYEQYF
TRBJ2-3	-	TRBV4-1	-	TGCGCCAGCAGCCAAGACAGGGAAGGCACAGATACGCAGTATTTT	CASSQDREGTDTQYF
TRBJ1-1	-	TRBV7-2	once	TGTGCCAGCAGCGCCCAGGGAGGGAACACTGAAGCTTTCTTT	CASSAQGGNTEAFF
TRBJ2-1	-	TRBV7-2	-	TGTGCCAGCAGCTTAGTGGCCCATGAGCAGTTCTTC	CASSLVAHEQFF
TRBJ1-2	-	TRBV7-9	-	TGTGCCAGCATGTCGGGTGGCTATGGCTACACCTTC	CASMSGGYGYTF
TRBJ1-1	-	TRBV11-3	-	TGTGCCAGCAGCGGAGCGTTTTCGTCACAAAGATACACTGAAGCTTTCTTT	CASSGAFSSQRYTEAFF
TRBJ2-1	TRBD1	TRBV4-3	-	TGCGCCAGCAGCCTTGGGACAGCAAACAATGAGCAGTTCTTC	CASSLGTANNEQFF
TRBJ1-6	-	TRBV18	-	TGTGCCAGCTCACCACAGATAGGGAGCTCCTATAATTCACCCCTCCACTTT	CASSPQIGSSYNSPLHF
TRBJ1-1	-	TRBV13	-	TGTGCCAGCAGCTTAGCGGTGGACGGGGGATCTGAAGCTTTCTTT	CASSLAVDGGSEAFF
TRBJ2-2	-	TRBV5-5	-	TGTGCCAGCAGCTTGGGTGGTGGGGGCCCCGCGAACACCGGGGAGCTGTTTTTT	CASSLGGGGPANTGELFF
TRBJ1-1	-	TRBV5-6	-	TGTGCCAGCAGCTTGTCCCCGAGTCTTCGGAACACTGAAGCTTTCTTT	CASSLSPSLRNTEAFF
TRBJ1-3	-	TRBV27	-	TGTGCCAGCAGTTTCCGGGGGGGGGCAAACTCTGGAAACACCATATATTTT	CASSFRGGANSGNTIYF
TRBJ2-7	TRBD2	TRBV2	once	TGTGCCAGCAGACAACTAGCGGGAGAAGGGTACGAGCAGTACTTC	CASRQLAGEGYEQYF
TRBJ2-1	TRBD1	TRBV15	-	TGTGCCACCAGCAGCCTTCGGACAGGGGGCAAGGATGAGCAGTTCTTC	CATSSLRTGGKDEQFF
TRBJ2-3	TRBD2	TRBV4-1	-	TGCGCCAGCAGCCAAGACAGCGGGGGGAGCACAGATACGCAGTATTTT	CASSQDSGGSTDTQYF
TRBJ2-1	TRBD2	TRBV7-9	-	TGTGCCAGCAGCCTCGGGACTAGCGTGGATGAGCAGTTCTTC	CASSLGTSVDEQFF
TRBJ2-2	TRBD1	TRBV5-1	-	TGCGCCAGCAGCGCGGGACAGGGTTTCACCGGGGAGCTGTTTTTT	CASSAGQGFTGELFF
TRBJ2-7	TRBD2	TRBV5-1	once	TGCGCCAGCAGCCTAGCGGGAGACTCCTACGAGCAGTACTTC	CASSLAGDSYEQYF
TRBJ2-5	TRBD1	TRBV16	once	TGTGCCAGCAGCCAAAGATTGACCGGGACAGGTGGGCAAGAGACCCAGTACTTC	CASSQRLTGTGGQETQYF